This T cell receptor (beta chain) appears in the sequencing data of a study of cytomegalovirus exposure and HLA in healthy donors. A remark on this clone: Its cognate antigen is unknown.

Primers for the PCR totalled 60 Vbeta and 13 Jbeta. Assay used: immunoSEQ multiplex PCR; TCRdb lists only in-frame clones, some missing. Here the sample spans 160,000 or so clones, roughly 85% being singletons. Study-level findings and limits: The study put 150 or so TCR beta chains on its list as cytomegalovirus-associated.

The V and J ends lost 4 bases and 1 base respectively, with 7 bases between them. The CDR3 is 13 residues long. Germline V CDR1 and CDR2: KGHSH, LQKENI. This TCR came from a woman younger than 35 in good health and CMV-seronegative. This chain connects TRBV18 to TRBJ2-5; D possibly corresponds to TRBD1 (5 bases). The specimen was PBMCs. CDR3 sequence reads: CASSQGFQETQYF. The CDR3, as DNA: TGTGCCAGCTCACAGGGGTTCCAAGAGACCCAGTACTTC. Supplemented by reference TRBV18 and TRBJ2-5, the full variable domain reads NAGVMQNPRHLVRRRGQEARLRCSPMKGHSHVYWYRQLPEEGLKFMVYLQKENIIDESGMPKERFSAEFPKEGPSILRIQQVVRGDSAAYFCASSQGFQETQYFGPGTRLLVL.